One sample yielded the 2 T cell receptor beta chains listed below, sequenced in a study of CD8 T cells in ankylosing spondylitis. MiXCR was run by TCRdb on the 5' RACE reads, yielding one entry per CDR3 protein. Among 220,000 or so distinct CDR3 sequences listed, over 9.5% were seen once. The sample was blood, either unsorted or a sorted T cell fraction (not recorded which). Receptors were obtained from a male donor with ankylosing spondylitis or in good health (not recorded which).

This clonotype was picked up a small number of times. This chain connects TRBV3-1 to TRBJ2-7; 9 bases match TRBD2. Germline loops: CDR1 LGHDT, CDR2 YNNKEL (reference sequence). This CDR3 is built from 15 residues. Trimming cost V 1 base and J 6 bases; bases outside gene matches: 7. CDR3 DNA sequence: TGTGCCAGCAGCCAAGGCGTGACTAGCGGTTCCGAGCAGTACTTC. The encoded protein is CASSQGVTSGSEQYF.

Worth noting for this clonotype: This sequence may be a read error, since a much larger clone differs from it by one base. V usage is TRBV2 and J usage is TRBJ2-7; a possible D gene is TRBD2 (6 bases). V was cut by 2 bases and J by 1 base, with 15 bases left in between. The germline gives CDR1 SNHLY, CDR2 FYNNEI. CDR3 length equals 16 residues. This CDR3 is CASSETTVAVSYEQYF. Here the CDR3 DNA reads TGTGCCAGCAGTGAAACGACGGTAGCGGTGTCCTACGAGCAGTACTTC.